The T cell receptor (beta chain) described here comes from a study of T cell repertoires in cytomegalovirus infection. Looking at the study overall: Matching HLA type and CMV infection were both indicated by public TCR beta signatures.

Findings and caveats of the study: CMV-specific HLA-C-restricted TCR beta clonotypes dominated the ex vivo response.

This clonotype was recorded a few times. Its cognate antigen is unknown. Each CDR3 protein gets one entry after TCRdb re-called the reads with MiXCR. This sample carries about 100,000 distinct CDR3 sequences, about 25% of them seen once, and the ten largest clones take 39%. The receptor was derived from a human donor in good health (CMV status not recorded). Some clones in this sample may be carry-over from other donors' samples. The sample comprised CD8+ T cells from PBMCs.

In DNA, the CDR3 is TGTGCCAGCAGCCAAGAATTGGAGAAGGCCTACTATGGCTACACCTTC. Residues: CASSQELEKAYYGYTF. This sequence joins TRBV4-2 and TRBJ1-2, with no clear D. This CDR3 has 16 amino acids. The germline V and J ends were trimmed by 0 bases and 3 bases, with 14 bases remaining between them. CDR1 is LGHNA, CDR2 YNFKEQ, per germline.